One and the same sample provided the 28 T cell receptor beta chains below, sequenced in a study of blood T cell repertoires in COVID-19 (dated by TCRdb to the early 2020s). Library preparation employed the immunoSEQ multiplex PCR assay. In TCRdb, the immuneACCESS table is reduced to in-frame sequences with V and J assigned. These tables do not hold every clone; where another copy was compared, an unresolved V gene accounts for under half, and the others remain unexplained. Across this sample there are approximately 82,000 clones, with 82% seen only once. Jointly, the top ten make up 36% of the sample. Specimen: peripheral blood. The receptors derive from a woman aged 70-85 years with acute or convalescent COVID-19.

CDR3 protein: CASSQVDFSPLHF. CDR3 DNA: TGTGCCAGCAGCCAAGTGGACTTTTCACCCCTCCACTTT. The chain is built from TRBV14 and TRBJ1-6, with D unclear. Trimming removed 1 base at V and 9 bases at J, with 7 bases between. There are 13 residues in the CDR3. Germline CDR1 reads SGHDN; CDR2 reads FVKESK.

The chain is built from TRBV19 and TRBJ1-2, with 9 bases that match TRBD1. Germline V gene lookup returns CDR1 LNHDA and CDR2 SQIVND (reference sequence). V lost 5 bases, J lost 6 bases, and 1 base stayed unmatched. The CDR3 is 12 amino acids. In DNA, the CDR3 is TGTGCCAGTAGTGACAGGGGGAATGGCTACACCTTC. Translated: CASSDRGNGYTF.

The chain combines TRBV19 with TRBJ1-4; D might be TRBD1 (6 bases). Per the germline V gene, CDR1 is LNHDA and CDR2 is SQIVND (reference sequence). The CDR3 is 16 residues long. The V end lost 3 bases, the J end lost 0 bases, and 11 bases lay between the germline ends. The CDR3 DNA reads TGTGCCAGTAGTATTGACAGGCCTGCAACTAATGAAAAACTGTTTTTT. This codes for CASSIDRPATNEKLFF.

The V and J genes are TRBV6-5 and TRBJ1-2, with D tentatively TRBD1 (5 bases). Germline V gene sequence: CDR1 MNHEY, CDR2 SVGAGI. Trimming removed 5 bases from V and 4 bases from J, with 8 bases in between. This CDR3 has 12 residues. The CDR3 DNA follows: TGTGCCAGCAGTCCCGACAGCTATGGCTACACCTTC. Translated, it gives CASSPDSYGYTF.

The chain combines TRBV27 with TRBJ1-2; tentatively, D is TRBD1 (6 bases). Germline V gene data show CDR1 as MNHEY and CDR2 as SMNVEV (reference sequence). Trimming removed 9 bases from V and 4 bases from J, with 24 bases in between. This CDR3 is built from 16 residues. The CDR3 protein is CARQRGYRRISYGYTF. The DNA for the CDR3 is TGTGCCAGACAAAGGGGGTACAGACGCATATCCTATGGCTACACCTTC.

The chain carries TRBV5-1 and TRBJ2-2; 13 bases line up with TRBD2. Germline assignment: CDR1 SGHRS and CDR2 YFSETQ. CDR3 length: 16 residues. After removal of 4 bases from V and 4 bases from J, the junction contained 4 bases not matched to a gene. As DNA, the CDR3 is TGCGCCAGCAGCATACTAGCGGGAGGGAGCACCGGGGAGCTGTTTTTT. Translated: CASSILAGGSTGELFF.

This chain's CDR3 is CASRLGPTGGGGLDEQYF. In DNA, the CDR3 is TGTGCAAGTCGCTTAGGCCCCACCGGGGGGGGAGGGCTGGACGAGCAGTACTTC. The rearrangement joins TRBV12-2 to TRBJ2-7; TRBD2 is the table's D call and was not checked against the DNA. TRBV12-2 has pseudogene status. There are 18 residues in the CDR3.

This chain joins TRBV5-1 and TRBJ1-2, with 7 positions matching TRBD1. Germline-derived CDR1 and CDR2 are SGHRS and YFSETQ. V lost 5 bases, J lost 5 bases, and 3 bases stayed unmatched. This CDR3 has 12 amino acids. CDR3 coding DNA: TGCGCCAGCAGAGGGACAGATTATGGCTACACCTTC. Encoded protein: CASRGTDYGYTF.

V gene TRBV19 combines with J gene TRBJ2-4, with D perhaps matching TRBD2 (6 bases). CDR1 is LNHDA, CDR2 SQIVND, per germline (reference sequence). The V end lost 3 bases, the J end lost 4 bases, and 19 bases lay between the germline ends. The CDR3 runs 17 residues. The CDR3: CASSIVARGKPKNIQYF. Written as DNA, the CDR3 is TGTGCCAGTAGTATTGTCGCCCGGGGGAAACCGAAAAACATTCAGTACTTC.

V usage is TRBV10-2 and J usage is TRBJ2-1, with 7 bases matching TRBD2. The V segment lost 0 bases and the J segment 7 bases; nucleotides outside the gene matches: 6. CDR3 length: 15 amino acids. Germline-derived CDR1 and CDR2 are WSHSY and SAAADI. CDR3 bases: TGCGCCAGCAGTGAGTCGTGGGGACTAACAAATGAGCAGTTCTTC. It translates to CASSESWGLTNEQFF.

The chain carries TRBV3-1 (or the pseudogene TRBV3-2) and TRBJ1-6; 7 positions agree with TRBD1. The CDR3 totals 14 residues. The V segment lost 8 bases and the J segment 7 bases; nucleotides outside the gene matches: 8. CDR1 is LGHDT and CDR2 is YNNKEL in the germline V gene (reference sequence). In DNA, the CDR3 is TGTGCCAGCTCGAGGGGGCGAGTCAATTCACCCCTCCACTTT. This codes for CASSRGRVNSPLHF.

Of note for this clone: The germline gene is not matched at one end of the junction; a read error may be the cause. V usage is TRBV6-1 and J usage is TRBJ1-1, with a tentative D call TRBD1 (6 bases). The CDR3 spans 13 residues. From germline, CDR1 is MNHNS and CDR2 SASEGT. Here the CDR3 DNA reads TGTGCCAGCAGTGAGCCCCCAACAGGGTATCTTCGCTTT. It is translated as CASSEPPTGYLRF.

V and J are TRBV7-2 and TRBJ2-7, with no clear D. CDR1 and CDR2 from the germline V gene are SGHTA and FQGNSA. This CDR3 is built from 14 residues. V dropped 1 base and J dropped 0 bases, with 7 bases sitting between them. CDR3 DNA: TGTGCCAGCAGCTTAGAACCGGTCTCCTACGAGCAGTACTTC. Its protein product is CASSLEPVSYEQYF.

The gene calls are TRBV18 and TRBJ1-1; 8 bases are shared with TRBD1. V was clipped by 2 bases and J by 1 base; unmatched bases: 3. The CDR3 loop spans 15 amino acids. CDR1 is KGHSH and CDR2 is LQKENI in the germline V gene. CDR3 coding DNA: TGTGCCAGCTCACCAGACAGGGGACAGAACACTGAAGCTTTCTTT. Residues: CASSPDRGQNTEAFF.

The chain carries TRBV5-1 and TRBJ2-2; 8 nucleotides match TRBD1. This CDR3 has 15 amino acids. Germline assignment: CDR1 SGHRS and CDR2 YFSETQ. The V gene end was trimmed by 1 base and the J gene end by 7 bases; junction bases not matched to a gene: 6. The CDR3 loop reads CASSLQQGAGGELFF. CDR3 coding DNA: TGCGCCAGCAGCTTGCAGCAGGGGGCCGGCGGGGAGCTGTTTTTT.

The J gene is TRBJ2-3, the V gene TRBV2; the match to TRBD2 covers 9 bases. CDR3 length: 16 residues. The J segment lost 5 bases and the V segment lost 6 bases, leaving 12 bases of the junction unmatched. Germline CDR1 and CDR2: SNHLY and FYNNEI. CDR3 loop: CASSRPSGIRGDTQYF. CDR3 sequence (DNA): TGTGCCAGCAGCCGACCTAGCGGGATCAGGGGAGATACGCAGTATTTT.

This chain joins TRBV5-8 and TRBJ1-4, with D possibly TRBD1 on 5 matching bases. The V end lost 4 bases, the J end lost 7 bases, and 17 bases lay between the germline ends. Per the germline V gene, CDR1 is SGHTS and CDR2 is YDEGEE. The CDR3 sequence is 15 residues long. The CDR3 reads CASSTPGLTREKLFF. The CDR3 nucleotides are TGTGCCAGCAGCACCCCGGGACTGACGCGTGAAAAACTGTTTTTT.

This chain uses TRBV10-3 with TRBJ2-7; 7 bases match TRBD1. The CDR3 sequence is 14 residues long. Per the germline V gene, CDR1 is ENHRY and CDR2 is SYGVKD. V lost 3 bases and J lost 7; bases outside the gene matches: 9. As DNA, the CDR3 is TGTGCCATCAGTGAAGGGACAGCCCTACTGGAGCAGTACTTC. Translating it yields CAISEGTALLEQYF.

This clone turned up a few times. This chain connects TRBV3-1 (or the pseudogene TRBV3-2) to TRBJ1-1; D is uncertain. V gave up 4 bases and J gave up 1 base, with 10 bases separating them. The CDR3 is 14 residues long. Germline V lookup: CDR1 LGHDT, CDR2 YNNKEL (reference sequence). The CDR3 is CASSLSSSNTEAFF. The DNA for the CDR3 is TGTGCCAGCAGCCTTAGTTCTTCGAACACTGAAGCTTTCTTT.

The table lists this clone with a count of one. V usage is TRBV5-1 and J usage is TRBJ1-4; 7 positions match TRBD1. Trimming took 4 bases from V and 8 from J; bases not matched to a gene: 11. CDR1 and CDR2 (germline): SGHRS, YFSETQ. CDR3 size: 15 residues. The CDR3 DNA follows: TGCGCCAGCAGCCCTAGACAGGGCGAAGTAGAAAAACTGTTTTTT. Encoded protein: CASSPRQGEVEKLFF.

This chain joins TRBV2 and TRBJ2-1; 13 bases are a match to TRBD2. Trimming removed 10 bases from V and 2 bases from J; junction bases left unmatched: 11. Germline-derived CDR1 and CDR2 are SNHLY and FYNNEI. The length of the CDR3 is 17 residues. The CDR3 protein is CATLLTTSGRAYNEQFF. DNA for the CDR3: TGTGCCACCCTCCTTACAACTAGCGGGAGGGCCTACAATGAGCAGTTCTTC.

The chain carries TRBV2 and TRBJ1-4; D may be TRBD1 (6 bases). Per germline, CDR1 SNHLY and CDR2 FYNNEI. The germline V and J ends were trimmed by 11 bases and 6 bases, with 19 bases remaining between them. This CDR3 is built from 14 residues. The CDR3 DNA is TGTGCCGGGGCTAGGATCGAGGGGGATGAAAAACTGTTTTTT. This encodes CAGARIEGDEKLFF.

With regard to this clone: This sample also contains other DNA sequences that code for the same CDR3. The chain has TRBV12-3 or TRBV12-4 and TRBJ2-5; D remains ambiguous. The ends were cut back, 5 bases at V and 7 bases at J, with 8 bases in the middle. This CDR3 has 11 amino acids. In nucleotides, the CDR3 is TGTGCCAGCAGTCTCACTGGGACCCAGTACTTC. This encodes CASSLTGTQYF.

J is TRBJ1-1 and V is TRBV9; tentatively, D is TRBD1 (6 bases). CDR1 and CDR2 from the germline V gene are SGDLS and YYNGEE. The length of the CDR3 is 13 residues. V lost 0 bases and J lost 8, with 11 bases in between. The CDR3 region has the DNA TGTGCCAGCAGCGTAGGGGAGGGGGGAGAAGCTTTCTTT. It encodes CASSVGEGGEAFF.

The chain has TRBV7-9 and TRBJ1-2; a possible D gene is TRBD1 (6 bases). Germline-derived CDR1 and CDR2 are SEHNR and FQNEAQ (reference sequence). The V end lost 5 bases, the J end lost 4 bases, and 11 bases lay between the germline ends. The CDR3 runs to 13 residues. CDR3 nucleotides: TGTGCCAGCAGCCCGGACAGCCTCTATGGCTACACCTTC. Amino acids: CASSPDSLYGYTF.

Here the CDR3 DNA reads TGTGCTAGTGGTTTGGTAAGATCCGGGACTAGTAGAAAGAATGAGCAGTTCTTC. Translating gives CASGLVRSGTSRKNEQFF. V and J are TRBV12-5 and TRBJ2-1; 8 bases are shared with TRBD2. Germline CDR1 reads LGHNT; CDR2 reads FRNRAP. The ends lost 0 bases at V and 7 bases at J; junction bases unmatched: 14. This CDR3 is built from 18 residues. The full variable domain, completed using reference TRBV12-5 and TRBJ2-1, is DARVTQTPRHKVTEMGQEVTMRCQPILGHNTVFWYRQTMMQGLELLAYFRNRAPLDDSGMPKDRFSAEMPDATLATLKIQPSEPRDSAVYFCASGLVRSGTSRKNEQFFGPGTRLTVL.

CDR3 in DNA: TGTGCCATCAAAGCCGGCAGGCTTAGCACAGATACGCAGTATTTT. Encoded protein: CAIKAGRLSTDTQYF. The chain is built from TRBV10-3 and TRBJ2-3; D uncertain. The CDR3 extends over 15 amino acids. Per germline, CDR1 ENHRY and CDR2 SYGVKD. V gave up 7 bases and J gave up 0 bases, with 14 bases separating them.

The genes are TRBV11-2 and TRBJ2-5; a possible D gene is TRBD2 (6 bases). V was trimmed by 4 bases and J by 0 bases, leaving 15 bases between them. The CDR3 has 16 amino acids. Germline CDR1 reads SGHAT; CDR2 reads FQNNGV. In DNA form, the CDR3 reads TGTGCCAGCAGCTCACTAGGGGAGGCGTACCAAGAGACCCAGTACTTC. This gives the protein CASSSLGEAYQETQYF.